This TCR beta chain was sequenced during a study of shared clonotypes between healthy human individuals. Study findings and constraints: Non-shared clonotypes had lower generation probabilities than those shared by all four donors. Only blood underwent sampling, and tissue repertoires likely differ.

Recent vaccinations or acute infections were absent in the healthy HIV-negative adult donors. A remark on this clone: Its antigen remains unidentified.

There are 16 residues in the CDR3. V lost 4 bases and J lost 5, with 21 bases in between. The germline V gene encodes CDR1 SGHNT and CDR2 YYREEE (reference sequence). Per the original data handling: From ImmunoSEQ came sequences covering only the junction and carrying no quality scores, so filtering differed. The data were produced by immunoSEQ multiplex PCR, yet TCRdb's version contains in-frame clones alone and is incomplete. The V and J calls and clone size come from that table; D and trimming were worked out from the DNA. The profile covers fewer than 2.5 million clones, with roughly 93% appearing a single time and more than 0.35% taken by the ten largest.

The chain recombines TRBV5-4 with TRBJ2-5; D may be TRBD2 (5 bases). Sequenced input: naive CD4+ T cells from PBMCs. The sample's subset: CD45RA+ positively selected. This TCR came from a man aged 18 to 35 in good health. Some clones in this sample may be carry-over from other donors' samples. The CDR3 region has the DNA TGTGCCAGCAGCAGCTCCGGACGTGGAGGCGGGGAGACCCAGTACTTC. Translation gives CASSSSGRGGGETQYF.